This TCR beta chain appears in the sequencing data of a study of T-cell memory formation after mild COVID-19. Whole-study context: There were largely donor-specific TCR clusters. Findings of the study overall: Pre-infection memory harbored some responding clones, suggesting cross-reactive memory joined. CD4+ clones that contracted lay mainly in CM and EM; CD8+ ones lay in EMRA. Whether day 37 second-wave clones are SARS-CoV-2-specific was not confirmed.

The sample holds a few counts of this clonotype. The antigen remains unidentified. Germline V gene lookup returns CDR1 SGHRS and CDR2 YFSETQ. Trimming left V 0 bases short and J 1 base short, with 8 bases between. CDR3 length equals 15 residues. TCRdb itself ran the 5' RACE reads through MiXCR, one entry per CDR3 protein. The repertoire includes roughly 300,000 distinct CDR3 sequences, around 15% of them detected once, and roughly 25% sits in the top ten. This clonotype originated in a man younger than 35 who had mild COVID-19 (a few samples of this study predate the infection). Cell type and time point are not known. Sequenced material: PBMCs or a T cell subset sorted from them (not recorded which). The chain joins TRBV5-1 to TRBJ1-5; D remains ambiguous. CDR3: CASSLGGGSNQPQHF. CDR3 bases: TGCGCCAGCAGCTTGGGGGGTGGAAGCAATCAGCCCCAGCATTTT. The full variable domain, in which reference TRBV5-1 and TRBJ1-5 provide the parts outside the CDR3, is KAGVTQTPRYLIKTRGQQVTLSCSPISGHRSVSWYQQTPGQGLQFLFEYFSETQRNKGNFPGRFSGRQFSNSRSEMNVSTLELGDSALYLCASSLGGGSNQPQHFGDGTRLSIL.